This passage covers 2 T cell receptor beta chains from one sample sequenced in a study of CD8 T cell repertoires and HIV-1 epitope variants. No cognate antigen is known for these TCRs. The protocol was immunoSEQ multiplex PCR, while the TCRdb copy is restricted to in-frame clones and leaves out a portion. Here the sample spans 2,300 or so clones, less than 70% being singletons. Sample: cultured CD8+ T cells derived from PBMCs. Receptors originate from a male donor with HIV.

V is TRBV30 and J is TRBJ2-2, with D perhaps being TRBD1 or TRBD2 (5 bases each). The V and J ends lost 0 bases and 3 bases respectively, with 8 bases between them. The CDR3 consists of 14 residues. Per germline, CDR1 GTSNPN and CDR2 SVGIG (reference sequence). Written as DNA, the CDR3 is TGTGCCTGGAGTGTATTGGGGGACACCGGGGAGCTGTTTTTT. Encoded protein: CAWSVLGDTGELFF.

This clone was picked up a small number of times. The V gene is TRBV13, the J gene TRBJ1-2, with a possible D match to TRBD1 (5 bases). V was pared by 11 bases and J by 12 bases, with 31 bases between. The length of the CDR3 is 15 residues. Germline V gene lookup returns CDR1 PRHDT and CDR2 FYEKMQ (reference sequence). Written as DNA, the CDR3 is TGTGCCGCCGGGTCCTTCGGGCAGGGAGATTCTATAAACACCTTC. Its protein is CAAGSFGQGDSINTF. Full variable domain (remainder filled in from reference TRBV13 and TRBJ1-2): AAGVIQSPRHLIKEKRETATLKCYPIPRHDTVYWYQQGPGQDPQFLISFYEKMQSDKGSIPDRFSAQQFSDYHSELNMSSLELGDSALYFCAAGSFGQGDSINTFGSGTRLTVV.